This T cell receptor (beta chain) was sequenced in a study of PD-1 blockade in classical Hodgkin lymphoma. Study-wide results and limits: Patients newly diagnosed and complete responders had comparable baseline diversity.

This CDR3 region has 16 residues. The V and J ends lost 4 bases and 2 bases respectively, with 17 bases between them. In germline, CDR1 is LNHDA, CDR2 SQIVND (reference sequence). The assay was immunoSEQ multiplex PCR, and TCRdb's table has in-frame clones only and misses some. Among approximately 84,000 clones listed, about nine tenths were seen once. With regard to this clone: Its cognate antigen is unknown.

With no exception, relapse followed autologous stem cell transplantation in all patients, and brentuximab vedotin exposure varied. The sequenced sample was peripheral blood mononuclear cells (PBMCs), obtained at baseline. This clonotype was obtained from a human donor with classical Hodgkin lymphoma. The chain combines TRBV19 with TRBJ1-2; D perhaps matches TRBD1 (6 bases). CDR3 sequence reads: CASSKGLWTVNYGYTF. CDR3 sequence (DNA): TGTGCCAGTAGTAAGGGACTCTGGACAGTCAACTATGGCTACACCTTC. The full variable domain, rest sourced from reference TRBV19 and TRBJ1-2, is DGGITQSPKYLFRKEGQNVTLSCEQNLNHDAMYWYRQDPGQGLRLIYYSQIVNDFQKGDIAEGYSVSREKKESFPLTVTSAQKNPTAFYLCASSKGLWTVNYGYTFGSGTRLTVV.